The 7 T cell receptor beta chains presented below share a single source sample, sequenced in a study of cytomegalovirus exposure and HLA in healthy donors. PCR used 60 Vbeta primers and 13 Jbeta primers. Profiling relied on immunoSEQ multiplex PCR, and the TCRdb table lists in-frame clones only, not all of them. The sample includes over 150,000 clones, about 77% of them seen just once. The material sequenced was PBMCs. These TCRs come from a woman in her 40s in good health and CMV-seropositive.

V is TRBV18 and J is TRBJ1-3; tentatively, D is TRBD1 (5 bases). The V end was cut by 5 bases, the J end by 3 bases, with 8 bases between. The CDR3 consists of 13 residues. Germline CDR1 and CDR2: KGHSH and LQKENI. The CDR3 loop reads CASSTQGGNTIYF. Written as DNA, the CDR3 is TGTGCCAGCTCAACCCAGGGTGGAAACACCATATATTTT.

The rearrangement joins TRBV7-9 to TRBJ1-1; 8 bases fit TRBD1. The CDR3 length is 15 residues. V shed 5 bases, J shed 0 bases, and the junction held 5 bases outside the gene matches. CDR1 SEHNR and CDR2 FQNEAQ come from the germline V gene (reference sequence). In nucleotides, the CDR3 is TGTGCCAGCAGCACTGGACAGGGAGTGAACACTGAAGCTTTCTTT. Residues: CASSTGQGVNTEAFF.

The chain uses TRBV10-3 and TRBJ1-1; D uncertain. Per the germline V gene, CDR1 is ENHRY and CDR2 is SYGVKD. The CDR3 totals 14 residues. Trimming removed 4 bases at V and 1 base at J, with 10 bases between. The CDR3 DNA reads TGTGCCATCAGTGGGCCCGCAGGGAACACTGAAGCTTTCTTT. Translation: CAISGPAGNTEAFF.

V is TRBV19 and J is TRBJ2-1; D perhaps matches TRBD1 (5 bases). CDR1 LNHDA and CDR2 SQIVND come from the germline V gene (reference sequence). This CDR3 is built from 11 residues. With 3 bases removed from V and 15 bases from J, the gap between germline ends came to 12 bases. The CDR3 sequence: CASSMGRNLFF. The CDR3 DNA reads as TGTGCCAGTAGTATGGGGCGAAACCTGTTCTTC.

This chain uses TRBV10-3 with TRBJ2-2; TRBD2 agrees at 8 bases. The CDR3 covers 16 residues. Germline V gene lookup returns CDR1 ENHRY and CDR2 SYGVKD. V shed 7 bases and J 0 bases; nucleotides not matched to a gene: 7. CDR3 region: CAITGGGESNTGELFF. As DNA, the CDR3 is TGTGCCATCACCGGGGGGGGAGAATCGAACACCGGGGAGCTGTTTTTT.

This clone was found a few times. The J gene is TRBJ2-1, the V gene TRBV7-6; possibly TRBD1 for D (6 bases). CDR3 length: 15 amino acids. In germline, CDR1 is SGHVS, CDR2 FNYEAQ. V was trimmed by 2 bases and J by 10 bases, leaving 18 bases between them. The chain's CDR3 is CASSLSGRDTQEQFF. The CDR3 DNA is TGTGCCAGCAGCTTAAGCGGCAGGGACACTCAAGAGCAGTTCTTC.

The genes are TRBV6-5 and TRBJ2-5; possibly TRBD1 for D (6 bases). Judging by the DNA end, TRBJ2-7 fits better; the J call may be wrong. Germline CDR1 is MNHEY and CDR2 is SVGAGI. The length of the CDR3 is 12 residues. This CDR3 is CASRSTGYEQYF. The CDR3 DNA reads TGTGCCAGCAGGTCGACAGGCTACGAGCAGTACTTC.